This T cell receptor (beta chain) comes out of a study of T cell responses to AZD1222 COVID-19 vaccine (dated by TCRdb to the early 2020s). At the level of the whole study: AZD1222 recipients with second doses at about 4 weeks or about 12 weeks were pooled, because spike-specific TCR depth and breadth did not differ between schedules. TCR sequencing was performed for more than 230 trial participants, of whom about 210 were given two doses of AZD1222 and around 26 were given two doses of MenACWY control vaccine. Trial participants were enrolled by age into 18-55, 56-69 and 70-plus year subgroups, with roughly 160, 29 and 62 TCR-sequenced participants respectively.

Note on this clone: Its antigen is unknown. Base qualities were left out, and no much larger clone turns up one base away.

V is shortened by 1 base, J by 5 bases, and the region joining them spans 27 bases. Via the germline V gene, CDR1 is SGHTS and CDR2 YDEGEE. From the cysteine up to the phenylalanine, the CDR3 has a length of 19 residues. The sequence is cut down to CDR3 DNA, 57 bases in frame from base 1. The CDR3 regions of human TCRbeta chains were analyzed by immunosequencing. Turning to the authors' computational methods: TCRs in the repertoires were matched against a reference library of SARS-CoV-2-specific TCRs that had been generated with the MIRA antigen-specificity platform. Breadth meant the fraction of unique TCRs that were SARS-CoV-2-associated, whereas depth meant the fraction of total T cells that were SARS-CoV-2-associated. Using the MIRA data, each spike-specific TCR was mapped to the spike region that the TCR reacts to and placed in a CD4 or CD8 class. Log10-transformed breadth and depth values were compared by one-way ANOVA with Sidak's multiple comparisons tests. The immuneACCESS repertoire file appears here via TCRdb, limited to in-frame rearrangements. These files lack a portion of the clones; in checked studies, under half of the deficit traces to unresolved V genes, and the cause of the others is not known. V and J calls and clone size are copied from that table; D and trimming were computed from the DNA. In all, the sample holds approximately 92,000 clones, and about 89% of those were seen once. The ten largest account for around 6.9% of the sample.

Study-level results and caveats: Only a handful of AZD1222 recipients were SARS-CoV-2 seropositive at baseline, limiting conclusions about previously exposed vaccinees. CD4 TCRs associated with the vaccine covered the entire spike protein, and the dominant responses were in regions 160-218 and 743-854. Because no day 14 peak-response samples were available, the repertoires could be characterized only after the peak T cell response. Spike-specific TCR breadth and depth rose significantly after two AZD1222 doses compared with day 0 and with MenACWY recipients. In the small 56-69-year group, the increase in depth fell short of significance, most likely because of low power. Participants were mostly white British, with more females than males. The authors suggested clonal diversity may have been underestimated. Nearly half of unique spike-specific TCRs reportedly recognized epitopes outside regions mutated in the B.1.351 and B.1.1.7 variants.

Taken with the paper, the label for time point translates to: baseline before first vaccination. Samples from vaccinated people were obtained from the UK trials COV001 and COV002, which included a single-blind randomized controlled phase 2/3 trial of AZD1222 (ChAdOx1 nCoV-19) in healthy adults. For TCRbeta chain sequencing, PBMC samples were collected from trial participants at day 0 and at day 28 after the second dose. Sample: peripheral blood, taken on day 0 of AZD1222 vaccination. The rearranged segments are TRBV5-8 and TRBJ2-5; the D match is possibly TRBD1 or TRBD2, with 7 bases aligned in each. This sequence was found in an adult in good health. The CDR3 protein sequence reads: CASSLTQGGARSVWETQYF. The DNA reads TGTGCCAGCAGCTTGACCCAGGGGGGGGCCCGATCTGTTTGGGAGACCCAGTACTTC.